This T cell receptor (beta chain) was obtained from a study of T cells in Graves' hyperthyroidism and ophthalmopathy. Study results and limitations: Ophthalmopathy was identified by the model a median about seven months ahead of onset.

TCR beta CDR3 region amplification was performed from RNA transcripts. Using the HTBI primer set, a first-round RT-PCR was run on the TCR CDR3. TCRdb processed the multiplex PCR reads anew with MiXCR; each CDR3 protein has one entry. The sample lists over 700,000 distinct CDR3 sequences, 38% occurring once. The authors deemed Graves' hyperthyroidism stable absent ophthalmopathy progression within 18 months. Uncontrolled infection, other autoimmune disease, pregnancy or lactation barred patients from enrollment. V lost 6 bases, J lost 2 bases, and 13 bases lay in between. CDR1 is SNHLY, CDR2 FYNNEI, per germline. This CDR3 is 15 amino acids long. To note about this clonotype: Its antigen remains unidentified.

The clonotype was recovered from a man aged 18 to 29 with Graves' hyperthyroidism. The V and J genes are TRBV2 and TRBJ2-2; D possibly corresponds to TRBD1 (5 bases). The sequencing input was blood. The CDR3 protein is CASRDRTTNTGELFF. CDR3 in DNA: TGTGCCAGCAGGGACCGGACAACCAACACCGGGGAGCTGTTTTTT.